Below, 5 T cell receptor beta chains from the same sample are listed, as sequenced in a study of identifying expanded T cells in peripheral blood. Produced via immunoSEQ multiplex PCR; TCRdb's table is partial and in-frame only. The profile covers roughly 81,000 clones, with roughly 84% appearing a single time and around a fifth taken by the ten largest. Sequencing was carried out using blood. All receptors come from a person aged 18 to 75 in good health.

This chain uses TRBV18 with TRBJ1-4; 9 nucleotides agree with TRBD1. The V gene's germline CDR1 is KGHSH and CDR2 LQKENI. This CDR3 has 14 residues. V shed 6 bases and J 8 bases; nucleotides not matched to a gene: 7. The CDR3 DNA sequence: TGTGCCAGCTCTCTACAGGGGGCAGGGGAAAAACTGTTTTTT. It yields the protein CASSLQGAGEKLFF.

The chain couples TRBV5-1 to TRBJ2-7; the match to TRBD2 covers 9 bases. The CDR3 contains 14 residues. J was trimmed by 3 bases and V by 5 bases; bases with no gene match: 6. Germline V CDR1 and CDR2: SGHRS, YFSETQ. The CDR3 protein is CASSGSSGNYEQYF. In DNA, the CDR3 is TGCGCCAGCAGTGGTTCTAGCGGGAACTACGAGCAGTACTTC.

The CDR3 coding sequence is TGTGCCAGCAAAACAGGGGAAAATGTTCGAGATACGCAGTATTTT. Translation: CASKTGENVRDTQYF. The rearrangement uses TRBV28 and TRBJ2-3, with 7 bases matching TRBD1. This CDR3 contains 15 residues. Germline CDR1 and CDR2: MDHEN and SYDVKM. V gave up 7 bases and J gave up 5 bases; unmatched junction bases: 12.

The chain carries TRBV28 and TRBJ2-1; TRBD2 matches at 9 bases. The CDR3 contains 16 residues. Germline CDR1 is MDHEN and CDR2 is SYDVKM. The V gene end was trimmed by 5 bases and the J gene end by 5 bases; junction bases not matched to a gene: 10. The CDR3 nucleotides read TGTGCCAGCAGTGCTACCTTAGCGGGAGATGACAATGAGCAGTTCTTC. Its protein is CASSATLAGDDNEQFF. Looking up the rest from reference TRBV28 and TRBJ2-1 gives the full variable domain: DVKVTQSSRYLVKRTGEKVFLECVQDMDHENMFWYRQDPGLGLRLIYFSYDVKMKEKGDIPEGYSVSREKKERFSLILESASTNQTSMYLCASSATLAGDDNEQFFGPGTRLTVL.

V and J are TRBV19 and TRBJ2-5; D is undetermined. The CDR3 is 16 amino acids. Deletions cut 2 bases from V and 5 bases from J, with 18 bases between. Germline V CDR1 and CDR2: LNHDA, SQIVND (reference sequence). The CDR3 sequence is CASSIQGRPTMETQYF. In DNA form, the CDR3 reads TGTGCCAGTAGTATACAAGGTCGCCCAACGATGGAGACCCAGTACTTC.